This T cell receptor beta chain was identified during a study of blood T cell repertoires in COVID-19. Study overall: COVID-19 samples from acute and convalescent phases originated in the United States, Italy and Spain. T cells, B-cell-depleted T cells, or PBMCs supplied cDNA or gDNA.

In the authors' methods: The assay estimated nucleated cells by amplifying reference gene primers. Libraries were prepared by immunoSEQ multiplex PCR; TCRdb keeps only in-frame clonotypes and omits some of them. For V, J and clone size, that table is used; D and trimming come from the DNA. The sample consists of over 200,000 clones, about 80% of them appearing once. Deletions cut 1 base from V and 8 bases from J, with 8 bases between. This CDR3 has 11 amino acids. Germline V lookup: CDR1 GTSNPN, CDR2 SVGIG (reference sequence). This receptor was obtained from a woman aged 35 to 49 with active or convalescent COVID-19. The specimen was peripheral blood. J is TRBJ1-1 and V is TRBV30; unclear D gene. CDR3 DNA: TGTGCCTGGAGTGAAGCCACCGAAGCTTTCTTT. Amino acid sequence: CAWSEATEAFF.